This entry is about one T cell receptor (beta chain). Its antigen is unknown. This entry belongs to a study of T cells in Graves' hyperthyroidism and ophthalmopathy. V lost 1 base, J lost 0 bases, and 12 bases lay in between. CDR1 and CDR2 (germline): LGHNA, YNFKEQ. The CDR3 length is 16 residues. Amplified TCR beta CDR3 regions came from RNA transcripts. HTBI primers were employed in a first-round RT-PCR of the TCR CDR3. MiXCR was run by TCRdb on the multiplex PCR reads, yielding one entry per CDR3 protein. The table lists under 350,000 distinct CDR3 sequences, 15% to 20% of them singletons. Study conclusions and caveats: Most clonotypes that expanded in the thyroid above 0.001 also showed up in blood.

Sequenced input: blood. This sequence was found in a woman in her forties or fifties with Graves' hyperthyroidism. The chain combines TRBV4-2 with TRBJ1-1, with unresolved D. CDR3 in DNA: TGTGCCAGCAGCCAAGGGCCAGCTTCCATGAACACTGAAGCTTTCTTT. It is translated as CASSQGPASMNTEAFF.